A single sample gave rise to the 18 T cell receptor beta chains below, sequenced in a study of vaccination and CD4 T cells after COVID-19. Antigens for these TCRs are unknown. The sample's treatment: roughly 11-day PBMC culture with coronavirus spike peptide pools or control peptides (ViraFEST assay). Cultured CD4+ T cells had their DNA profiled by the Oncomine TCR Beta short-read assay. MiXCR was run by TCRdb on the PCR reads, yielding one entry per CDR3 protein. The top ten hold about 28% of the sample, which has roughly 20,000 distinct CDR3 sequences, about 42% seen once. The material was CD4+ T cells from blood, cultured in vitro, obtained before SARS-CoV-2 vaccination. The receptors originated from a human donor who received a COVID-19 vaccine.

The sample holds a few counts of this clonotype. The chain carries TRBV19 and TRBJ1-1; weak D call: TRBD1 (6 bases). Trimming left V 4 bases short and J 1 base short, with 13 bases between. Germline V gene sequence: CDR1 LNHDA, CDR2 SQIVND (reference sequence). The CDR3 loop spans 15 amino acids. CDR3 sequence reads: CASSTLHRANTEAFF. The DNA of the CDR3 is TGTGCCAGTAGTACCCTTCACAGGGCGAACACTGAAGCTTTCTTT.

This clonotype showed up just a few times. This chain joins TRBV6-5 and TRBJ1-2; D is uncertain. Between the trimmed V and J ends, which lost 0 bases and 2 bases, there was a span of 10 bases. Germline V lookup: CDR1 MNHEY, CDR2 SVGAGI. The CDR3 totals 15 residues. Here the CDR3 DNA reads TGTGCCAGCAGTTACTCGTTTCTGACCAACTATGGCTACACCTTC. It codes for CASSYSFLTNYGYTF.

The genes are TRBV6-1 and TRBJ1-1; D unresolved. Germline CDR1 MNHNS, CDR2 SASEGT. The CDR3 consists of 12 residues. V shed 6 bases and J shed 1 base, with 6 bases lying between them. CDR3 nucleotides: TGTGCCAGCAGGGTTGGGAACACTGAAGCTTTCTTT. This translates into CASRVGNTEAFF.

The table lists this clonotype with a few counts. The rearrangement links TRBV10-3 to TRBJ2-3, with 8 bases lining up with TRBD1. The V segment lost 6 bases and the J segment 3 bases; nucleotides outside the gene matches: 8. The CDR3 runs to 15 residues. CDR1 ENHRY and CDR2 SYGVKD come from the germline V gene. The CDR3 protein is CAISEDRGRTDTQYF. The CDR3 bases are TGTGCCATCAGCGAAGACAGGGGCCGAACAGATACGCAGTATTTT.

This chain's CDR3 is CASSSDRFNYGYTF. For the CDR3, the DNA is TGTGCCAGCAGCTCGGACAGATTTAACTATGGCTACACCTTC. The rearrangement links TRBV5-4 to TRBJ1-2; possible D gene TRBD1, 6 bases. Germline assignment: CDR1 SGHNT and CDR2 YYREEE (reference sequence). The CDR3 sequence is 14 residues long. Trimming took off 3 bases at V and 1 base at J, with 10 bases between the two ends.

The chain couples TRBV7-9 to TRBJ2-1, with 9 bases aligning to TRBD2. CDR3 length: 16 amino acids. Trimming removed 4 bases from V and 0 bases from J; junction bases left unmatched: 4. Germline loops: CDR1 SEHNR, CDR2 FQNEAQ (reference sequence). CDR3 sequence reads: CASSSGLADSYNEQFF. The CDR3 DNA sequence: TGTGCCAGCAGCTCGGGACTAGCTGACTCCTACAATGAGCAGTTCTTC.

The rearrangement links TRBV19 to TRBJ2-5; D uncertain. Germline-derived CDR1 and CDR2 are LNHDA and SQIVND (reference sequence). The CDR3 is made up of 15 amino acids. Trimming shortened V by 10 bases and J by 7 bases, and 25 bases separated the two germline ends. Here the CDR3 DNA reads TGTGCCACCTCCAATAGGGCAGGCCAGCCAGGGACCCAGTACTTC. This sequence encodes CATSNRAGQPGTQYF.

V is TRBV20-1 and J is TRBJ1-1; 11 positions match TRBD1. With 2 bases clipped from V and 6 bases from J, the junction kept 8 bases outside the gene matches. This CDR3 is built from 15 residues. Per the germline V gene, CDR1 is DFQATT and CDR2 is SNEGSKA (reference sequence). CDR3 nucleotides: TGCAGTGCTAGACCTGGGACAGGGGGATTCGCTGAAGCTTTCTTT. This sequence encodes CSARPGTGGFAEAFF.

The chain is built from TRBV5-3 and TRBJ1-5; no clear D. TRBV5-3 is sorted into the ORF group, with uncertain function. Trimming pared 3 bases from V and 0 bases from J, leaving 16 bases between. The CDR3 loop spans 17 amino acids. CDR3 protein: CARSSDGGVCSNQPQHF. The CDR3, as DNA: TGTGCCAGAAGCTCTGACGGTGGGGTATGTAGCAATCAGCCCCAGCATTTT.

The chain is built from TRBV12-3 or TRBV12-4 and TRBJ2-1; 8 positions match TRBD1. The CDR3 spans 18 residues. V lost 2 bases and J lost 7; bases outside the gene matches: 16. This CDR3 reads CASSLLWRSGQGENEQFF. The CDR3 nucleotides read TGTGCCAGCAGTTTACTGTGGAGGTCAGGACAGGGTGAAAATGAGCAGTTCTTC.

The V and J genes are TRBV23-1 and TRBJ2-7, with 10 bases identical to TRBD1. TRBV23-1 is an open reading frame whose function is uncertain. V lost 0 bases to trimming and J lost 2 bases; unmatched junction nucleotides: 7. The CDR3 is 17 residues long. The CDR3 region has the DNA TGCGCCAGCAGTCAATCTGGAGGGACAGGGGAAACCTACGAGCAGTACTTC. Its translation: CASSQSGGTGETYEQYF.

The chain carries TRBV11-2 and TRBJ2-5, with 11 bases fitting TRBD2. Germline CDR1 is SGHAT and CDR2 is FQNNGV. J lost 8 bases, V lost 5 bases, and 10 bases had no gene match. The CDR3 is made up of 15 amino acids. CDR3 nucleotide sequence: TGTGCCAGCAGCCAAATAGCGGGGGGGGCTGAAACCCAGTACTTC. This sequence encodes CASSQIAGGAETQYF.

The V call is TRBV2, the J call TRBJ2-2; 7 bases are a match to TRBD1. The CDR3 runs to 15 residues. V gave up 4 bases and J gave up 5 bases; unmatched junction bases: 7. Germline-derived CDR1 and CDR2 are SNHLY and FYNNEI. Written as DNA, the CDR3 is TGTGCCAGCAGTGTACGTGACAGGGTAACCGGGGAGCTGTTTTTT. This sequence encodes CASSVRDRVTGELFF. Drawing the rest from reference TRBV2 and TRBJ2-2, the complete variable domain is EPEVTQTPSHQVTQMGQEVILRCVPISNHLYFYWYRQILGQKVEFLVSFYNNEISEKSEIFDDQFSVERPDGSNFTLKIRSTKLEDSAMYFCASSVRDRVTGELFFGEGSRLTVL.

V is TRBV20-1 and J is TRBJ2-3; D is perhaps TRBD1 or TRBD2 (6 bases each). V dropped 0 bases and J dropped 4 bases, with 14 bases sitting between them. The CDR3 is made up of 15 amino acids. The germline V gene has CDR1 DFQATT and CDR2 SNEGSKA (reference sequence). The CDR3 here is CSARDRLGGSDTQYF. CDR3 nucleotides: TGCAGTGCTAGAGACAGACTAGGGGGTTCAGATACGCAGTATTTT.

The chain joins TRBV5-1 to TRBJ1-6; D uncertain. The germline gives CDR1 SGHRS, CDR2 YFSETQ. The CDR3 extends over 15 amino acids. Trimming cost V 2 bases and J 0 bases, with 6 bases left between them. As DNA, the CDR3 is TGCGCCAGCAGCTTTGAAGGCTCCTATAATTCACCCCTCCACTTT. Translation gives CASSFEGSYNSPLHF.

The chain couples TRBV10-3 to TRBJ1-3; TRBD1 matches 8 bases. There are 15 residues in the CDR3. V gave up 2 bases and J gave up 4 bases; unmatched junction bases: 4. From germline, CDR1 is ENHRY and CDR2 SYGVKD. The CDR3 DNA reads TGTGCCATCAGTGAGCAGGGGGCATGGGGAAACACCATATATTTT. It encodes CAISEQGAWGNTIYF.

This clonotype was detected a few times. The gene calls are TRBV19 and TRBJ1-5, with 8 nucleotides matching TRBD1. V lost 4 bases to trimming and J lost 7 bases; unmatched junction nucleotides: 15. The V gene's germline CDR1 is LNHDA and CDR2 SQIVND (reference sequence). CDR3 length: 17 residues. The CDR3 nucleotides read TGTGCCAGTAGTAAGCCCCTCTCCCAGGGGGCAGGACAGCCCCAGCATTTT. The encoded protein is CASSKPLSQGAGQPQHF.

V usage is TRBV5-1 and J usage is TRBJ2-5; D might be TRBD1 or TRBD2, each matching 5 bases. The germline V gene has CDR1 SGHRS and CDR2 YFSETQ. Trimming shortened V by 0 bases and J by 5 bases, and 8 bases separated the two germline ends. The CDR3 loop spans 13 amino acids. The CDR3 DNA is TGCGCCAGCAGCTTGGACGGGACGGAGACCCAGTACTTC. It codes for CASSLDGTETQYF.